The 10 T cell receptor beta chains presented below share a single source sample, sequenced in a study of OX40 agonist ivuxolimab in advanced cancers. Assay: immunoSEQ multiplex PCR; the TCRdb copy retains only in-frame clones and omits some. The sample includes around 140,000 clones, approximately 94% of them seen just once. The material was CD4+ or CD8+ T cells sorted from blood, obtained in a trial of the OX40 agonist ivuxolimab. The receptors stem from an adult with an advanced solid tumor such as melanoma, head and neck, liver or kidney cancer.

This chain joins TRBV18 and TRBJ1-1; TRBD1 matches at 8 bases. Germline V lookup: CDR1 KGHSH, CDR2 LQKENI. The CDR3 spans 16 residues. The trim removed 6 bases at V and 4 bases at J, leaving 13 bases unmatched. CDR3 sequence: CASSPGTGPVRTEAFF. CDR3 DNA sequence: TGTGCCAGCTCCCCCGGGACAGGTCCCGTTCGCACTGAAGCTTTCTTT.

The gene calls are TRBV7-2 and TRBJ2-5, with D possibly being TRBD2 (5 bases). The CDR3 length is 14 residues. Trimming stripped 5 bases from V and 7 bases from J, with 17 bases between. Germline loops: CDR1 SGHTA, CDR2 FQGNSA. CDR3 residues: CASSQSRPEGTQYF. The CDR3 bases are TGTGCCAGCAGCCAAAGCAGGCCCGAGGGGACCCAGTACTTC.

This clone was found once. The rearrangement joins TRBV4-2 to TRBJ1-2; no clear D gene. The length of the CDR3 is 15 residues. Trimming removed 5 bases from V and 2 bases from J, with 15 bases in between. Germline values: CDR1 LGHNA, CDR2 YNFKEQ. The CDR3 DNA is TGTGCCAGCAGCTTGGTACCTGGGCTAAACTATGGCTACACCTTC. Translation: CASSLVPGLNYGYTF.

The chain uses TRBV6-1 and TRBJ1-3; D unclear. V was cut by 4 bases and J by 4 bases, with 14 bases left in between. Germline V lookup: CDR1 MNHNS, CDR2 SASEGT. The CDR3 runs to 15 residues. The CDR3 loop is CASSGDLPSGNTIYF. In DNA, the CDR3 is TGTGCCAGCAGTGGCGACCTCCCGAGCGGAAACACCATATATTTT.

The CDR3 sequence is CASSILGGAGKSNQPQHF. CDR3 coding DNA: TGTGCCAGTAGTATCCTAGGCGGGGCAGGGAAAAGCAATCAGCCCCAGCATTTT. The chain recombines TRBV19 with TRBJ1-5, with a tentative D call TRBD1 (5 bases). The CDR3 loop spans 18 amino acids. Trimming took off 3 bases at V and 1 base at J, with 19 bases between the two ends. The germline CDR1 and CDR2 sequences are LNHDA and SQIVND (reference sequence).

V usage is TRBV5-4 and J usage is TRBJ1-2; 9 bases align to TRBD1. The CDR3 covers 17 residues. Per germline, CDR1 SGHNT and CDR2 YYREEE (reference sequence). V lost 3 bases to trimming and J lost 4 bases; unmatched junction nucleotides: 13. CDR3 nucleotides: TGTGCCAGCAGCTCATTAGGTCGGGGGACAGGGTCCTATGGCTACACCTTC. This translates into CASSSLGRGTGSYGYTF.

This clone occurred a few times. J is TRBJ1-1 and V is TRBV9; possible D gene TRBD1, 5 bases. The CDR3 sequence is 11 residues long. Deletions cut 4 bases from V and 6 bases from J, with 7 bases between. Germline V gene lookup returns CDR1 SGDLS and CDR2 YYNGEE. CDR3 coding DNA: TGTGCCAGCAGCCCGGGGGCTGAAGCTTTCTTT. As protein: CASSPGAEAFF.

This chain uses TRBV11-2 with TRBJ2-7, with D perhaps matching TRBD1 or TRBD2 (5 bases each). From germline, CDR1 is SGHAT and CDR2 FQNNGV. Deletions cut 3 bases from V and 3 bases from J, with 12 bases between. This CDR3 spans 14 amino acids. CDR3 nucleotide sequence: TGTGCCAGCAGCTTGAAGGGACGGGACTACGAGCAGTACTTC. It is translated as CASSLKGRDYEQYF.

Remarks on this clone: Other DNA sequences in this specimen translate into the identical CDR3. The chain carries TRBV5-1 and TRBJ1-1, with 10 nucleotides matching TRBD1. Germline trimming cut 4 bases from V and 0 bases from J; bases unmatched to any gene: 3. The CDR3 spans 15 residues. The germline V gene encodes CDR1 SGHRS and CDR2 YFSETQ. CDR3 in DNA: TGCGCCAGCAGCCTAGGGACAGGGGTGAACACTGAAGCTTTCTTT. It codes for CASSLGTGVNTEAFF.

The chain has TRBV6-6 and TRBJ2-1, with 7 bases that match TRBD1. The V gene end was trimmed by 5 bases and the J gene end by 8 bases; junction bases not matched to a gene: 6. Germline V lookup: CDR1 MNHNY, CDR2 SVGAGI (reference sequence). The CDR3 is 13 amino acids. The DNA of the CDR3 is TGTGCCAGCAGTCCTCGACAGGGCGATGAGCAGTTCTTC. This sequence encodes CASSPRQGDEQFF.